Listed here is a single TCR beta chain. Its recognized antigen is unknown. No much larger clonotype is one base removed from it; base qualities were not supplied. The record originates from a study of blood T cell repertoires in COVID-19 (dated by TCRdb to the early 2020s). A note on the overall study: Collaborator samples came from the United States, Italy and Spain and covered acute and convalescent phases of COVID-19. The material from the prospective study consisted of cDNA or gDNA derived from T cells, B-cell-depleted T cells, or PBMCs. The dataset comprised deeply sampled blood TCRbeta repertoires from subjects exposed to, actively infected with, or recovered from COVID-19. The repertoires were released in a freely available public database intended as a resource for research on the immune response to SARS-CoV-2. Samples came from the ongoing ImmuneRACE study (first 160 participants) plus 1,254 subjects from 6 global collaborators. Sample metadata almost always included a de-identified subject ID, COVID-19 status, age in years and sex. Where HLA class I and class II types were available, the types were taken from metadata supplied by the sample provider, not from assay-based typing.

V is clipped by 0 bases and J by 3 bases, and the sequence between their germline boundaries is 10 bases long. The CDR3 contains 14 residues, cysteine and phenylalanine counted. Only the CDR3 part of the read is kept: 42 bases, read in frame from the first base. CDR1 and CDR2, looked up from the germline V gene, are SGHDT and YYEEEE. What the work shows at the level of the full study, not this receptor alone: The amount of clinical and demographic metadata varied by source and participant and was provided uncurated.

A second Seattle source provided samples from volunteer blood donors who had recovered from COVID-19. Whole blood was collected in K2EDTA tubes by collaborating institutions according to the institutions' own protocols. For TCRbeta analysis, collaborators shipped samples as frozen whole blood, isolated PBMCs, or DNA extracted from either of those sample types. TCRbeta CDR3 regions were amplified from genomic DNA by means of the immunoSEQ Assay, a bias-controlled multiplex PCR. The study's own analysis went as follows. Within the assay, amplification of reference gene primers was used to estimate how many nucleated cells each sample contained. To quantify the absolute abundance of each unique TCRbeta CDR3 rearrangement, sequence reads were collapsed and filtered. Productive Simpson clonality was computed per sample as the square root of Simpson's diversity index over productive rearrangements. What TCRdb holds here is the immuneACCESS table cut down to in-frame rearrangements. Part of the clones is not present; checked against another copy, under half of the missing clones reflect an unresolved V gene, and the others are unexplained. V and J calls and clone size are as listed in that table; D and trimming were resolved from the DNA. The sample profile shows roughly 220,000 clones; more than 75% of them were found once. Clones ranked in the top ten supply roughly 2.6% of the sample.

The receptor comes from a man aged 45-65 years who had recovered from COVID-19. Sequencing was performed on peripheral blood. The rearranged chain carries TRBV5-6 and TRBJ2-7; the D gene is unclear. The DNA is TGTGCCAGCAGCTTGGGACTTAACTACTACGAGCAGTACTTC. This is translated as CASSLGLNYYEQYF. With all but the CDR3 taken from the reference TRBV5-6 and TRBJ2-7 genes, the full variable domain is: DAGVTQSPTHLIKTRGQQVTLRCSPKSGHDTVSWYQQALGQGPQFIFQYYEEEERQRGNFPDRFSGHQFPNYSSELNVNALLLGDSALYLCASSLGLNYYEQYFGPGTRLTVT.